This T cell receptor (beta chain) was identified during a study of T-cell memory formation after mild COVID-19. Study findings and constraints: Clones from the second wave (peaking day 37) had unconfirmed SARS-CoV-2 specificity. Clones that contracted clustered mainly in CM and EM if CD4+ and in EMRA if CD8+.

The table lists this clonotype with a few counts. Antigen: not known. Germline loops: CDR1 SQVTM, CDR2 ANQGSEA. The CDR3 sequence is 13 residues long. Trimming removed 8 bases at V and 3 bases at J, with 14 bases between. cDNA libraries for TCR alpha and TCR beta, carrying sample barcodes and UMIs, came from 5'RACE with constant-segment primers. TCRdb independently ran MiXCR on the 5' RACE reads; one entry per CDR3 protein. The sample holds fewer than 150,000 distinct CDR3 sequences, about 5.9% seen once. The specimen sequenced was PBMCs or a T cell subset sorted from them (not recorded which). The V call is TRBV29-1, the J call TRBJ2-1, with a possible D match to TRBD2 (5 bases). This clonotype originated in an adult woman who had mild COVID-19 (a few samples of this study predate the infection). Cell type and time point are not known. CDR3 coding DNA: TGCAGCTTCAGGAGGACTCTCTACAATGAGCAGTTCTTC. Protein product: CSFRRTLYNEQFF.